This T cell receptor beta chain was obtained from a study of T-cell reconstitution after alpha-beta-depleted transplantation in children. General study points: The origin of high day-60 TCRbeta diversity in some patients lay in surviving recipient T cells and thymic progenitors. T-cell counts and diversity were attributed mostly to newly produced T cells one year after transplant. About two months after transplant, alpha-beta T cells reportedly came from several hundred expanded graft clones.

A remark on this clonotype: Its antigen is undetermined.

Germline lookup yields CDR1 LGHNA and CDR2 YSLEER. J lost 7 bases, V lost 0 bases, and 8 bases had no gene match. This CDR3 spans 16 amino acids. Unique molecular identifiers were used to barcode this TCRbeta library. TCRdb reprocessed the PCR reads with MiXCR, giving one entry per CDR3 protein. The data show about 350,000 distinct CDR3 sequences, about 16% seen once. Sample: PBMCs, mostly from graft donor cells, taken 360 days after TCRalphabeta/CD19-depleted stem cell transplant. The TCR sequence derives from a male patient between 2 and 9 years old who had a stem cell transplant for acute lymphoblastic leukemia, so the T cells may come from the graft donor. The V and J genes are TRBV4-3 and TRBJ2-1; 8 bases align to TRBD2. The CDR3 sequence: CASSQDPAGAGNEQFF. The DNA of the CDR3 is TGCGCCAGCAGCCAAGATCCAGCGGGAGCAGGGAATGAGCAGTTCTTC.